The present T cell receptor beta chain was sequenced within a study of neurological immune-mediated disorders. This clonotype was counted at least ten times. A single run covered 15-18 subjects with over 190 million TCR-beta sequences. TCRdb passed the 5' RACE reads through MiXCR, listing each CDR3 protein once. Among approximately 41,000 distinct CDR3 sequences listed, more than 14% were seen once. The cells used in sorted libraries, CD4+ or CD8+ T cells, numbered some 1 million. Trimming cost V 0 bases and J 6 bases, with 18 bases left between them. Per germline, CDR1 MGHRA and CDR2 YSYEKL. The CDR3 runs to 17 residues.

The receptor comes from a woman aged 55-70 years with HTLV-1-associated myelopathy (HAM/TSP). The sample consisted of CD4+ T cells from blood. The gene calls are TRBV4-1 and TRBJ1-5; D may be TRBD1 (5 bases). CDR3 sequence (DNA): TGCGCCAGCAGCCAAGATCGAGGAGTTAGGGGCTCTCAGCCCCAGCATTTT. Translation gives CASSQDRGVRGSQPQHF.